These 12 T cell receptor gamma chains were all obtained from the same sample, sequenced in a study of gamma delta lymphoproliferative disorders and STAT genes. Genomic DNA from isolated PBMCs served as the sequencing template. TCRdb re-called the multiplex PCR reads through CATT. Among 2,000 to 2,500 gamma-chain clones listed, about a tenth were seen once. Specimen: blood. These receptor sequences come from a human donor in good health.

Within the sample, this clone is medium-sized. The gene calls are TRGV5 and TRGJP2. TCRdb supplies no J gene; here it was assigned by aligning the nucleotide sequence to germline. The V gene's germline CDR1 is VINAFY and CDR2 YDVSNSKD. J lost 5 bases, V lost 0 bases, and 12 bases had no gene match. The CDR3 consists of 17 residues. The CDR3 DNA reads as TGTGCCACCTGGGACAGGCGGGTGAAGGGCAGTGATTGGATCAAGACGTTT. It yields the protein CATWDRRVKGSDWIKTF.

This clone was observed a handful of times. This chain connects TRGV9 to TRGJP1. The J gene, left out of TCRdb, was set here by checking the DNA against germline. Trimming at V came to 10 bases and at J to 0 bases, leaving 2 bases not matched to a gene. Per the germline V gene, CDR1 is GITISATS and CDR2 is ISYDGTV (reference sequence). The CDR3 sequence is 12 residues long. CDR3 residues: CAFHTTGWFKIF. The CDR3 DNA is TGTGCCTTCCATACCACTGGTTGGTTCAAGATATTT.

By share, this clone ranks as medium-sized. The rearrangement uses TRGV10 and TRGJP1. TCRdb gives no J gene; it was assigned here by matching the DNA to germline. TRGV10 has ORF status, its function being uncertain. The CDR3 loop spans 16 amino acids. J was trimmed by 2 bases and V by 8 bases; bases with no gene match: 12. CDR3 bases: TGTGCTGCGTGGGATAGGGGTTGGACCACTGGTTGGTTCAAGATATTT. Amino acid sequence: CAAWDRGWTTGWFKIF.

This clone qualifies as medium-sized. The genes are TRGV5 and TRGJ1 or TRGJ2. Germline matching of the DNA provided the J gene here, since TCRdb leaves it blank. The germline CDR1 and CDR2 sequences are VINAFY and YDVSNSKD. The V gene end was trimmed by 3 bases and the J gene end by 7 bases; junction bases not matched to a gene: 9. This CDR3 comprises 13 residues. CDR3 bases: TGTGCCACCTGGGACTATGTGGGGTATAAGAAACTCTTT. Its protein product is CATWDYVGYKKLF.

About this clone itself: A read error may account for a junction end that differs from germline. V is TRGV10 and J is TRGJP1. Assignment of the J gene here rests on matching the DNA to germline, because TCRdb gives none. TRGV10 is placed among ORFs of uncertain function. The CDR3 totals 16 residues. The CDR3 region is CAGSGQGSNAGWFKIF. The DNA for the CDR3 is TGCGCGGGATCCGGCCAAGGATCGAATGCTGGTTGGTTCAAGATATTT.

This clone is judged medium-sized. The chain uses TRGV11 and TRGJ1 or TRGJ2. TCRdb leaves out the J gene; it was filled in here by matching the DNA to germline. Being an ORF, TRGV11 has a function that is uncertain. Trimming took 0 bases from V and 7 from J; bases not matched to a gene: 6. The CDR3 is 14 amino acids. Written as DNA, the CDR3 is TGTGCCTGCTGGATTAGGCACAGAAGATATAAGAAACTCTTT. Amino acid sequence: CACWIRHRRYKKLF.

This clone was found a few times. It is unclear where the CDR3 begins or ends on the DNA, so no DNA is shown, and the CDR3 is as TCRdb lists it. The J gene went uncalled, whereas the V gene is TRGV11. TRGV11 is designated an ORF whose function remains uncertain. The CDR3 sequence runs 15 residues, both termini included. The CDR3 here is CTTVPAGPNYYKKLF.

This clone is medium-sized (0.01 to 0.1%). This chain joins TRGV9 and TRGJ1 or TRGJ2. TCRdb is silent on the J gene; assignment here came from matching the DNA to germline. The CDR3 is 13 residues long. V lost 0 bases and J lost 5; bases outside the gene matches: 4. Germline loops: CDR1 GITISATS, CDR2 ISYDGTV (reference sequence). For the CDR3, the DNA is TGTGCCTTGTGGGAGGTGCGGAATTATAAGAAACTCTTT. It codes for CALWEVRNYKKLF.

By proportion, this clone is medium-sized. V and J are TRGV5P and TRGJ1 or TRGJ2. As TCRdb names no J gene, one was assigned here on the basis of a DNA match to germline. TRGV5P has pseudogene status. The CDR3 has 14 amino acids. The CDR3 bases are TGTGCCACCTGGGGCAGGGAAAGACATTATAAGAAACTCTTT. Its protein is CATWGRERHYKKLF.

This clone is medium-sized by share. As DNA, the CDR3 is TGTGCCACCTGGGACGCCCCGGGAAAGAAACTCTTT. Translating gives CATWDAPGKKLF. The chain links TRGV2 to TRGJ1 or TRGJ2. Here the J gene was assigned by germline matching of the DNA, as TCRdb has none. There are 12 residues in the CDR3. Germline V lookup: CDR1 EGSNGY, CDR2 YDSYNSKV. V gave up 2 bases and J gave up 10 bases; unmatched junction bases: 8.

This clone is deemed medium-sized. Within the sample, other DNA sequences also encode this same CDR3. The CDR3 DNA reads as TGTGCCACCTGGGACGGGCCGAGTGATTGGATCAAGACGTTT. Its translation: CATWDGPSDWIKTF. The rearrangement uses TRGV2 and TRGJP2. TCRdb leaves out the J gene; it was filled in here by matching the DNA to germline. Trimming removed 0 bases from V and 5 bases from J; junction bases left unmatched: 3. CDR3 length: 14 residues. Looked up from germline, CDR1 is EGSNGY and CDR2 is YDSYNSKV.

By share, this clone ranks as medium-sized. The genes are TRGV4 and TRGJ1 or TRGJ2. The J gene, absent from TCRdb, was called here by matching the DNA to germline. Germline assignment: CDR1 EGSTGY and CDR2 YDSYTSSV. The CDR3 runs 13 residues. The J segment lost 2 bases and the V segment lost 1 base, leaving 2 bases of the junction unmatched. The DNA for the CDR3 is TGTGCCACCTGGGATGGAGATTATTATAAGAAACTCTTT. Translated: CATWDGDYYKKLF.